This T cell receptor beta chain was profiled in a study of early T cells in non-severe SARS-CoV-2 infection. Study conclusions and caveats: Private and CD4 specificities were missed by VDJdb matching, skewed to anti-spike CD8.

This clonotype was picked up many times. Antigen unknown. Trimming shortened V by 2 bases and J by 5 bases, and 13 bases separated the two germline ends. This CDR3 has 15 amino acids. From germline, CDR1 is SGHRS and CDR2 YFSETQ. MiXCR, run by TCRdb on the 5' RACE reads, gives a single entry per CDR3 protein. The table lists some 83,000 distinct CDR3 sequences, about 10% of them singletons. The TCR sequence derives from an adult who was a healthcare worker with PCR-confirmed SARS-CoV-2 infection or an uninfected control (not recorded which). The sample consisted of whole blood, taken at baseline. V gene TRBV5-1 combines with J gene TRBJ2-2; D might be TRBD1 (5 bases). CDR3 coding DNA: TGCGCCAGCAGCTTCAGGGAAACGGAAACCGGGGAGCTGTTTTTT. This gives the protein CASSFRETETGELFF.